This TCR beta chain was sequenced for a study of T-cell memory formation after mild COVID-19. Study overall: Clusters were largely donor specific.

Overall study findings and caveats: Certain responding clones were present in pre-infection memory, suggesting participation of cross-reactive memory. Day 15 to 85 contractors were CD4/CD8 balanced; later expanders leaned CD4+. Day 37-peaking second-wave clones had unconfirmed SARS-CoV-2 specificity.

TCRdb used MiXCR to reprocess the 5' RACE reads, holding one entry per CDR3 protein. The data contain approximately 100,000 distinct CDR3 sequences, roughly 10% of them singletons. The germline V and J ends were trimmed by 5 bases and 2 bases, with 7 bases remaining between them. CDR1 and CDR2 from the germline V gene are SEHNR and FQNEAQ (reference sequence). The CDR3 sequence is 12 residues long. This clonotype has more than one count but fewer than ten. Its antigen is not known. The clonotype originates from a man between 18 and 35 years old who had mild COVID-19 (a few samples of this study predate the infection). Cell type and time point are not known. The rearrangement joins TRBV7-9 to TRBJ2-7, with D unclear. Sample: PBMCs or a T cell subset sorted from them (not recorded which). CDR3 amino acids: CASSPSPYEQYF. As DNA, the CDR3 is TGTGCCAGCAGCCCCTCCCCCTACGAGCAGTACTTC.